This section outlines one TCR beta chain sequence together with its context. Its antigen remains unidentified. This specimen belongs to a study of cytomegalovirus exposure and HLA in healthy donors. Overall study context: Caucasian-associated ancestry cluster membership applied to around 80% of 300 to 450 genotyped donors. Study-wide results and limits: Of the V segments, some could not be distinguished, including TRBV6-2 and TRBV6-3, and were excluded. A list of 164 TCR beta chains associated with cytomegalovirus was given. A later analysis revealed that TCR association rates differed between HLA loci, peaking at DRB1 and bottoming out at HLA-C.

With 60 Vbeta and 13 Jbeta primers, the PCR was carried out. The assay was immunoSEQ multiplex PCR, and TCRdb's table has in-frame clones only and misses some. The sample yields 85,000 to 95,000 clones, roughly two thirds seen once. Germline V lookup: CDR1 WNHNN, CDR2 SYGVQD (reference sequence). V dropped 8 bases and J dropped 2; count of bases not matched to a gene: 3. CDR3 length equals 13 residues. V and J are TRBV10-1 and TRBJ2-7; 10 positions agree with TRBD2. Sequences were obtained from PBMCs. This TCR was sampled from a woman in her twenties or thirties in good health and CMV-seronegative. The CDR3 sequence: CASGGLAPYEQYF. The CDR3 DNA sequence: TGCGCCAGCGGGGGACTAGCGCCCTACGAGCAGTACTTC.